These 20 T cell receptor beta chains were all obtained from the same sample, sequenced in a study of response to subunit inactivated influenza vaccine. MiXCR was run by TCRdb on the RT-PCR reads, yielding one entry per CDR3 protein. The sample includes roughly 500,000 distinct CDR3 sequences, about 25% of them seen just once. The sequenced sample was CD4+ T cells sorted from PBMCs, obtained about 5 days after vaccination. All receptors come from a man aged 45-65 years who received an inactivated influenza vaccine.

DNA of the CDR3: TGTGCCAGCAGCCAAGCGTCGCAGGGAGAGACCCAGTACTTC. This translates into CASSQASQGETQYF. The gene calls are TRBV3-1 and TRBJ2-5; maybe TRBD1 (5 bases). Per the germline V gene, CDR1 is LGHDT and CDR2 is YNNKEL (reference sequence). Trimming pared 1 base from V and 4 bases from J, leaving 10 bases between. The CDR3 sequence is 14 residues long.

This clonotype was found a few times. The chain employs TRBV10-3 and TRBJ2-5; no definite D call. In germline, CDR1 is ENHRY, CDR2 SYGVKD. CDR3 length equals 13 residues. Trimming pared 3 bases from V and 5 bases from J, leaving 10 bases between. As DNA, the CDR3 is TGTGCCATCAGTGATTGGGAAGCGGAGACCCAGTACTTC. It yields the protein CAISDWEAETQYF.

The V gene is TRBV7-2, the J gene TRBJ1-1; D remains unclear. The CDR3 is 14 amino acids. CDR1 and CDR2 from the germline V gene are SGHTA and FQGNSA. Trimming shortened V by 0 bases and J by 4 bases, and 9 bases separated the two germline ends. The CDR3: CASSLARLGTEAFF. The CDR3 coding sequence is TGTGCCAGCAGCTTAGCGCGGTTGGGCACTGAAGCTTTCTTT.

V is TRBV6-1 and J is TRBJ2-2; a weak D match, TRBD2 (6 bases). The germline V and J ends were trimmed by 6 bases and 1 base, with 12 bases remaining between them. CDR1 is MNHNS and CDR2 is SASEGT in the germline V gene. The CDR3 consists of 15 residues. The CDR3: CASRAGNGNTGELFF. The CDR3 DNA reads as TGTGCCAGCAGGGCGGGGAACGGGAACACCGGGGAGCTGTTTTTT.

The chain uses TRBV20-1 and TRBJ2-3, with TRBD2 matching 8 bases. With V trimmed by 0 bases and J by 5 bases, 16 bases remained unmatched. The germline V gene has CDR1 DFQATT and CDR2 SNEGSKA (reference sequence). This CDR3 is 18 amino acids long. Here the CDR3 reads CSARDHGLPGGPGDTQYF. CDR3 in DNA: TGCAGTGCTAGAGATCATGGACTTCCGGGGGGGCCAGGAGATACGCAGTATTTT.

The CDR3 sequence: CASSSQGMDGYTF. Written as DNA, the CDR3 is TGTGCCAGCAGTTCGCAGGGGATGGATGGCTACACCTTC. The V gene is TRBV12-3 or TRBV12-4, the J gene TRBJ1-2, with TRBD1 as a possible D gene (6 bases). V lost 4 bases, J lost 6 bases, and 12 bases lay in between. This CDR3 has 13 residues.

This chain joins TRBV29-1 and TRBJ2-2; a weak D match, TRBD2 (5 bases). The ends were cut back, 4 bases at V and 1 base at J, with 7 bases in the middle. The CDR3 runs 13 residues. Germline CDR1 is SQVTM and CDR2 is ANQGSEA. CDR3 sequence: CSVGRGNTGELFF. The CDR3 DNA reads TGCAGCGTTGGTCGGGGGAACACCGGGGAGCTGTTTTTT.

The table lists this clonotype with a few counts. The V and J genes are TRBV12-3 or TRBV12-4 and TRBJ2-7, with D maybe TRBD2 (6 bases). CDR3 length equals 18 residues. With 4 bases removed from V and 5 bases from J, the gap between germline ends came to 27 bases. CDR3 in amino acids: CASSYSGNPRRVEDEQYF. Written as DNA, the CDR3 is TGTGCCAGCAGTTATAGCGGTAACCCTCGCCGGGTTGAGGACGAGCAGTACTTC.

This clonotype appeared a single time. The chain employs TRBV12-3 or TRBV12-4 and TRBJ2-7; D not certain. Judging by the DNA end, TRBJ2-1 fits better; the J call may be wrong. This CDR3 is 14 amino acids long. CDR3 in DNA: TGTGCCAGCAGTTCAAATCGGGCTCCCTACGAGCAGTTCTTC. This sequence encodes CASSSNRAPYEQFF.

This clonotype was counted between two and nine times. J is TRBJ2-1 and V is TRBV9; tentative D call: TRBD2 (6 bases). Germline-derived CDR1 and CDR2 are SGDLS and YYNGEE. This CDR3 region has 14 residues. Trimming shortened V by 0 bases and J by 8 bases, and 12 bases separated the two germline ends. CDR3 region: CASSVGRGTYEQFF. CDR3 sequence (DNA): TGTGCCAGCAGCGTAGGACGCGGGACGTATGAGCAGTTCTTC.

V usage is TRBV11-3 and J usage is TRBJ2-1, with a possible D match to TRBD1 (6 bases). The germline V gene has CDR1 SGHNT and CDR2 YENEEA. The CDR3 length is 14 residues. Trimming shortened V by 5 bases and J by 5 bases, and 13 bases separated the two germline ends. CDR3 DNA sequence: TGTGCCAGCAGCCCAGGGGACCGACACAATGAGCAGTTCTTC. Protein sequence: CASSPGDRHNEQFF.

The rearrangement links TRBV20-1 to TRBJ2-7; the match to TRBD2 covers 16 bases. With 5 bases clipped from V and 5 bases from J, the junction kept 9 bases outside the gene matches. Germline V gene data show CDR1 as DFQATT and CDR2 as SNEGSKA (reference sequence). This CDR3 is built from 16 residues. The CDR3 DNA reads TGCAGTGCTGCCGGGACTAGCGGGAGGGAGAACCACGAGCAGTACTTC. As protein: CSAAGTSGRENHEQYF.

The chain employs TRBV7-9 and TRBJ2-3; perhaps TRBD1 as D (5 bases). The germline V gene encodes CDR1 SEHNR and CDR2 FQNEAQ (reference sequence). The length of the CDR3 is 12 residues. V lost 2 bases and J 7 bases, leaving 7 bases between the germline ends. The chain's CDR3 is CASSLSGNTQYF. The CDR3 coding sequence is TGTGCCAGCAGCTTATCAGGGAATACGCAGTATTTT.

This clonotype was detected a few times. The genes are TRBV30 and TRBJ1-2; TRBD1 aligns across 7 bases. The germline CDR1 and CDR2 sequences are GTSNPN and SVGIG (reference sequence). V lost 2 bases, J lost 5 bases, and 8 bases stayed unmatched. This CDR3 region has 14 residues. The CDR3 DNA reads as TGTGCCTGGAGTAGACGGGACAGAGTTTATGGCTACACCTTC. The encoded protein is CAWSRRDRVYGYTF.

This clonotype has just a few counts. The chain carries TRBV3-1 and TRBJ2-7, with a weak D call TRBD2 (6 bases). This CDR3 contains 14 residues. Germline-derived CDR1 and CDR2 are LGHDT and YNNKEL (reference sequence). V lost 0 bases, J lost 7 bases, and 13 bases lay in between. CDR3 loop: CASSQEGGADEQYF. The CDR3, as DNA: TGTGCCAGCAGCCAAGAAGGAGGGGCGGATGAGCAGTACTTC.

This clonotype was counted between two and nine times. The V call is TRBV7-2, the J call TRBJ2-7; D may be TRBD1 (6 bases). The V gene lost 4 bases and the J gene lost 7 bases, with 17 bases spanning the gap. CDR1 is SGHTA, CDR2 FQGNSA, per germline. This CDR3 is 14 amino acids long. CDR3 coding DNA: TGTGCCAGCAGCTCCTATACAGGGCCGGGGGAGCAGTACTTC. This encodes CASSSYTGPGEQYF.

The chain employs TRBV12-3 or TRBV12-4 and TRBJ2-6, with D possibly being TRBD2 (5 bases). CDR3 length equals 15 residues. V lost 5 bases and J lost 2, with 10 bases in between. The CDR3 spells CASSTRATGANVLTF. In nucleotides, the CDR3 is TGTGCCAGCAGTACTAGGGCAACTGGGGCCAACGTCCTGACTTTC.

This clonotype was seen only a few times. The genes are TRBV10-3 and TRBJ2-7; D could derive from TRBD1 or TRBD2 (6 bases each). Germline loops: CDR1 ENHRY, CDR2 SYGVKD. This CDR3 comprises 15 residues. V lost 8 bases, J lost 2 bases, and 19 bases lay in between. CDR3 sequence (DNA): TGTGCCATCGCCGGGACTCAGGGGAGCCCCTACGAGCAGTACTTC. It yields the protein CAIAGTQGSPYEQYF.

Only a few counts were recorded for this clonotype. The chain recombines TRBV12-3 or TRBV12-4 with TRBJ2-7, with TRBD1 as a possible D gene (5 bases). This CDR3 is built from 16 residues. Trimming pared 2 bases from V and 0 bases from J, leaving 14 bases between. The CDR3 loop is CASSLSAGLDSYEQYF. CDR3 nucleotide sequence: TGTGCCAGCAGTTTATCCGCAGGGCTAGACTCCTACGAGCAGTACTTC.

This rearrangement joins TRBV12-3 or TRBV12-4 to TRBJ2-2, with D tentatively TRBD1 (6 bases). V was trimmed by 3 bases and J by 5 bases, leaving 13 bases between them. This CDR3 is built from 15 residues. CDR3 nucleotides: TGTGCCAGCAGTTTTGGGGGCGCGGTGACCGGGGAGCTGTTTTTT. Amino acid sequence: CASSFGGAVTGELFF.